One sample yielded the 6 T cell receptor beta chains listed below, sequenced in a study of blood T cell repertoires in COVID-19. Profiling relied on immunoSEQ multiplex PCR, and the TCRdb table lists in-frame clones only, not all of them. Here the sample spans 35,000 or so clones, roughly 80% being singletons. Sequenced material: peripheral blood. These receptors came from a man older than 75 with active or convalescent COVID-19.

The J gene is TRBJ2-7, the V gene TRBV13, with 8 bases matching TRBD2. This CDR3 is 17 amino acids long. V gave up 1 base and J gave up 0 bases; unmatched junction bases: 8. CDR1 PRHDT and CDR2 FYEKMQ come from the germline V gene (reference sequence). The chain's CDR3 is CASSLARGGRSSYEQYF. CDR3 DNA sequence: TGTGCCAGCAGCTTAGCCCGGGGGGGAAGGAGCTCCTACGAGCAGTACTTC.

The rearrangement links TRBV7-2 to TRBJ2-7; 7 bases map to TRBD1. This CDR3 spans 13 amino acids. Germline V lookup: CDR1 SGHTA, CDR2 FQGNSA. V gave up 5 bases and J gave up 3 bases; unmatched junction bases: 4. CDR3 coding DNA: TGTGCCAGCAGCAGGGGGCTTGGCTACGAGCAGTACTTC. Protein sequence: CASSRGLGYEQYF. The variable domain in full, completed from reference TRBV7-2 and TRBJ2-7, reads GAGVSQSPSNKVTEKGKDVELRCDPISGHTALYWYRQSLGQGLEFLIYFQGNSAPDKSGLPSDRFSAERTGGSVSTLTIQRTQQEDSAVYLCASSRGLGYEQYFGPGTRLTVT.

There are a few counts of this clone. This rearrangement joins TRBV6-5 to TRBJ1-1; 7 bases map to TRBD1. Looked up from germline, CDR1 is MNHEY and CDR2 is SVGAGI. J lost 4 bases, V lost 2 bases, and 7 bases had no gene match. The CDR3 length is 15 residues. The CDR3 DNA is TGTGCCAGCAGTTACAGGTCCCCAGGGGGCACTGAAGCTTTCTTT. Protein: CASSYRSPGGTEAFF.

The chain combines TRBV5-6 with TRBJ1-4; 7 bases are a match to TRBD1. The germline gives CDR1 SGHDT, CDR2 YYEEEE. V lost 3 bases and J lost 4; bases outside the gene matches: 3. The CDR3 has 14 residues. CDR3 residues: CASSWGQSNEKLFF. The CDR3 nucleotides are TGTGCCAGCAGCTGGGGACAGAGTAATGAAAAACTGTTTTTT.

This sequence joins TRBV10-2 and TRBJ2-1; 11 bases align to TRBD2. This CDR3 spans 16 amino acids. CDR1 and CDR2 from the germline V gene are WSHSY and SAAADI. V was pared by 6 bases and J by 4 bases, with 8 bases of the junction left unmatched. The CDR3: CASSTLAGGPYNEQFF. In nucleotides, the CDR3 is TGCGCCAGCAGCACTCTAGCGGGAGGACCTTACAATGAGCAGTTCTTC.

This chain uses TRBV5-8 with TRBJ1-6, with TRBD1 matching over 8 bases. Germline lookup yields CDR1 SGHTS and CDR2 YDEGEE. V was clipped by 5 bases and J by 6 bases; unmatched bases: 7. The CDR3 loop spans 15 amino acids. CDR3 protein: CASSYTDRGNSPLHF. Written as DNA, the CDR3 is TGTGCCAGCAGTTACACCGACAGGGGTAATTCACCCCTCCACTTT.